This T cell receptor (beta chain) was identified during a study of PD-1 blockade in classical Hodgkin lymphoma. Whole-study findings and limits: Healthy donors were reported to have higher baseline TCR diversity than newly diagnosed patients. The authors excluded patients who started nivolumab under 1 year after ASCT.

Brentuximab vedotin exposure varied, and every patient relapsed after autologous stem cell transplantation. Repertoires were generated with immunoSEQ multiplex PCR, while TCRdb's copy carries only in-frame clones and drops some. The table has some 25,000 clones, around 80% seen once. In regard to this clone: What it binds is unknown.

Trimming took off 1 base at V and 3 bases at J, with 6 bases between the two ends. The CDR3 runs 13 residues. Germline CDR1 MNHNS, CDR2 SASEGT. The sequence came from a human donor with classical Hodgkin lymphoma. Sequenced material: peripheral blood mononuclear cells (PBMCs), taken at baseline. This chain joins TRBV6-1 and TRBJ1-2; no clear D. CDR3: CASSEGTHYGYTF. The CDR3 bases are TGTGCCAGCAGTGAAGGCACCCACTATGGCTACACCTTC.